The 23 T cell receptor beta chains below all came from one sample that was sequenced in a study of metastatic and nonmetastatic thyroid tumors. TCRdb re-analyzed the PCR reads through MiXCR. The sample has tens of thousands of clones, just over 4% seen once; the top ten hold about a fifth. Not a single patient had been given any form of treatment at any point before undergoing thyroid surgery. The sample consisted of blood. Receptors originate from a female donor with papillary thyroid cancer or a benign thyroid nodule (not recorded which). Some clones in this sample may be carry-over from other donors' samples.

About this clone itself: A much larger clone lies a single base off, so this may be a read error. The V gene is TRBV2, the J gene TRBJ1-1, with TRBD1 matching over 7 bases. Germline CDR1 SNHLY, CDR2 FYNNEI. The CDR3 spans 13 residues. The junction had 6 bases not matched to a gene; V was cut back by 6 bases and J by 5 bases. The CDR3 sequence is CASSGTDGTEAFF. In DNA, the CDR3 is TGTGCCAGCAGCGGGACAGATGGGACTGAAGCTTTCTTT. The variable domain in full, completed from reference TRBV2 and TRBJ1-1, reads EPEVTQTPSHQVTQMGQEVILRCVPISNHLYFYWYRQILGQKVEFLVSFYNNEISEKSEIFDDQFSVERPDGSNFTLKIRSTKLEDSAMYFCASSGTDGTEAFFGQGTRLTVV.

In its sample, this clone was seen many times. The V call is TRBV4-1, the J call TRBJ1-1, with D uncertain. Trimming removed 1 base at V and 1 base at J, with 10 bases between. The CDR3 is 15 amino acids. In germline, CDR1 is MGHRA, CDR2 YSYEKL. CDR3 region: CASSQVRGKNTEAFF. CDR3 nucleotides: TGCGCCAGCAGCCAAGTCAGAGGAAAGAACACTGAAGCTTTCTTT.

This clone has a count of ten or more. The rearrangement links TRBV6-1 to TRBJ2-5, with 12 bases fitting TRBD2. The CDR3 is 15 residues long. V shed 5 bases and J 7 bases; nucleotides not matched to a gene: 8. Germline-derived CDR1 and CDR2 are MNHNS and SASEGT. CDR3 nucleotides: TGTGCCAGCAGTTTGGGACTAGCGGGCCTAGGGACCCAGTACTTC. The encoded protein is CASSLGLAGLGTQYF.

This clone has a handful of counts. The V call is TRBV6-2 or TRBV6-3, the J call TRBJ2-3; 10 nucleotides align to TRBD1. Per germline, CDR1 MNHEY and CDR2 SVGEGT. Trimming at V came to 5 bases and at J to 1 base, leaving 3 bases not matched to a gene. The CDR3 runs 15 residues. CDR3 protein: CASSDGTGGTDTQYF. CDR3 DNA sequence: TGTGCCAGCAGTGACGGGACAGGGGGCACAGATACGCAGTATTTT.

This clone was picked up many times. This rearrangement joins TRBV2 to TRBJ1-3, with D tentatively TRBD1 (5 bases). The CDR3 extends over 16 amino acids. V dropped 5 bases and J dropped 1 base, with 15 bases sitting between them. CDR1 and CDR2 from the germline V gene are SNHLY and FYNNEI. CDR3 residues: CASSPYEGLSGNTIYF. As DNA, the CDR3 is TGTGCCAGCAGTCCGTATGAGGGGCTTTCTGGAAACACCATATATTTT.

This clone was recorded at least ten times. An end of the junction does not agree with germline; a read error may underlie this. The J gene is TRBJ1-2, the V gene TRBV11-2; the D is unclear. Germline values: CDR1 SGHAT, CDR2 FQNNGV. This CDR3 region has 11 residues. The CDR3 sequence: CASSPNYGYTF. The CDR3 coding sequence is TGTGCCAGCAGTCCTAATTATGGCTACACCTTC.

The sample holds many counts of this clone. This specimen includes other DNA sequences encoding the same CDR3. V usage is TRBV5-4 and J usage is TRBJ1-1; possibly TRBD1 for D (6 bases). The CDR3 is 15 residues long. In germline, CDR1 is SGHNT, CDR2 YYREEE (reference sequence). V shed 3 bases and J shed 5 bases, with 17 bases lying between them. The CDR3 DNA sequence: TGTGCCAGCAGCTGGGGGGGCAGGGAAGAAACTGAAGCTTTCTTT. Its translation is CASSWGGREETEAFF.

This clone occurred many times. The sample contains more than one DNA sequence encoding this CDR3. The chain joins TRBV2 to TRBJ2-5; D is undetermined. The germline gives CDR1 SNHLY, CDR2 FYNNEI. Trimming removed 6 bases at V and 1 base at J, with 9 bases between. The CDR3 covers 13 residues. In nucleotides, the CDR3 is TGTGCCAGCAGGGCTCTCGGCCAAGAGACCCAGTACTTC. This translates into CASRALGQETQYF.

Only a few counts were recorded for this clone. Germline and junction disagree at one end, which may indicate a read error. As DNA, the CDR3 is TGCGCCAACAGCCAAGGGACTAGCGGGTTTAGCTCCTACAATGAGCAGTTCTTC. This sequence encodes CANSQGTSGFSSYNEQFF. This chain links TRBV4-1 with TRBJ2-1; TRBD2 matches 12 bases. This CDR3 has 18 amino acids. Germline V gives CDR1 MGHRA, CDR2 YSYEKL.

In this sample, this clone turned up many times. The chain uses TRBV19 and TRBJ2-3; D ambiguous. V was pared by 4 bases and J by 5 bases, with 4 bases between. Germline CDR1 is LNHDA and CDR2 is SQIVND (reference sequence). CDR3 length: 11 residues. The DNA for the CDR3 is TGTGCCAGTAGTAGTTTAGATACGCAGTATTTT. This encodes CASSSLDTQYF.

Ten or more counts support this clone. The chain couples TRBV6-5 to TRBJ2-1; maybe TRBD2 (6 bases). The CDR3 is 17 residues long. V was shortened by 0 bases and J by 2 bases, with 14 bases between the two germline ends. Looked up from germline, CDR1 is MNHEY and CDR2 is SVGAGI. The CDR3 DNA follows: TGTGCCAGCAGTTACTCGGGCCTTTGGGGGGCCTACAATGAGCAGTTCTTC. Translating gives CASSYSGLWGAYNEQFF.

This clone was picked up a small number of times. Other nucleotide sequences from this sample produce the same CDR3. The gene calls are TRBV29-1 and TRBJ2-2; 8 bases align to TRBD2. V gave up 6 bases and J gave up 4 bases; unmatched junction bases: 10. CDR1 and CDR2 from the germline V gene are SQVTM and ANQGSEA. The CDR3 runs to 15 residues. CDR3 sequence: CSVLAGGKSTGELFF. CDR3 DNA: TGCAGCGTCCTAGCGGGTGGAAAGAGCACCGGGGAGCTGTTTTTT.

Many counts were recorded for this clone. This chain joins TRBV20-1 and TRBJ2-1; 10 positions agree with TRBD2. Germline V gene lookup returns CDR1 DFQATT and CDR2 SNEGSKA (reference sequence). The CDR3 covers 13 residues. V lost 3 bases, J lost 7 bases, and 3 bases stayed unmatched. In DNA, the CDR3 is TGCAGTGCTAGTCTAGCGGGAGAGAATGAGCAGTTCTTC. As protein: CSASLAGENEQFF.

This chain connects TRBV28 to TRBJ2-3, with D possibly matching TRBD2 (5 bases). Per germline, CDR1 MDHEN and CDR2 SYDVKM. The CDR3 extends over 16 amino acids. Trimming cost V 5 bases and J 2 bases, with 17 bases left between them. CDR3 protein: CASSTDCKGFTDTQYF. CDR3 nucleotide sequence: TGTGCCAGCAGTACGGACTGCAAAGGATTCACAGATACGCAGTATTTT.

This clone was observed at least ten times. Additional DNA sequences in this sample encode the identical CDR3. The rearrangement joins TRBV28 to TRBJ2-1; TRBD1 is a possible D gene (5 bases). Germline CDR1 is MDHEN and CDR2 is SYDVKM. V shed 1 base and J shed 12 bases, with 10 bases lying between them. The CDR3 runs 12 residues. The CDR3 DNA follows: TGTGCCAGCAGTTTATCAGGGTTGGGGCAGTTCTTC. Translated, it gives CASSLSGLGQFF.

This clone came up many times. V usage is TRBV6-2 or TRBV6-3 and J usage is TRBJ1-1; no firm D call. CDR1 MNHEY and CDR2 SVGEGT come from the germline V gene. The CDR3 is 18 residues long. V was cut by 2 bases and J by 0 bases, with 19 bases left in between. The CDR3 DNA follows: TGTGCCAGCAGTTACGCCCCCAGGAGGGTACTGATGAACACTGAAGCTTTCTTT. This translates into CASSYAPRRVLMNTEAFF.

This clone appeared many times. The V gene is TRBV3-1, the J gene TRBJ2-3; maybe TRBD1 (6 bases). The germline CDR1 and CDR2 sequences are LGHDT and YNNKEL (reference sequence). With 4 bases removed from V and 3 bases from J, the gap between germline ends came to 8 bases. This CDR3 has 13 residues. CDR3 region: CASSRGHTDTQYF. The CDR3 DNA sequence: TGTGCCAGCAGCCGGGGGCATACAGATACGCAGTATTTT.

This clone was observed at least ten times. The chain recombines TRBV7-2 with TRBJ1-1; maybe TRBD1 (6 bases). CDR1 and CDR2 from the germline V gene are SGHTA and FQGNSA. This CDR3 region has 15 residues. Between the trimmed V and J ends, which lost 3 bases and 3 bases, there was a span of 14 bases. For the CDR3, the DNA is TGTGCCAGCAGCTTCTCCGGGGGCGTAGACACTGAAGCTTTCTTT. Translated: CASSFSGGVDTEAFF.

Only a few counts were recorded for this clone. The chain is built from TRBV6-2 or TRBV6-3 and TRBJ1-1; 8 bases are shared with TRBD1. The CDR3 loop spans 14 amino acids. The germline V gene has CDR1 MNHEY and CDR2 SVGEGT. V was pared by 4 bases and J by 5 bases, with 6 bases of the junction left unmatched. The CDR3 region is CASSSDRGWTEAFF. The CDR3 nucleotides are TGTGCCAGCAGTTCCGACAGGGGATGGACTGAAGCTTTCTTT.

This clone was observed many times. CDR3 DNA: TGTGCCAGCAGTGAAGCGGGGGGGCTAGGGGAGCAGTACTTC. Translation gives CASSEAGGLGEQYF. The chain employs TRBV6-1 and TRBJ2-7; D might be TRBD2 (7 bases). Trimming removed 0 bases from V and 7 bases from J, with 13 bases in between. Germline CDR1 and CDR2: MNHNS and SASEGT. The CDR3 extends over 14 amino acids.

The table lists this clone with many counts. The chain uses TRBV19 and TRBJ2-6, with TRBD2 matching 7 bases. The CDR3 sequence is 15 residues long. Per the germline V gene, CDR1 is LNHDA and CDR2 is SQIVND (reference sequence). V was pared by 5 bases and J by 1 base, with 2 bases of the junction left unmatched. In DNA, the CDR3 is TGTGCCAGTAGTGGAGCGGGGTCTGGGGCCAACGTCCTGACTTTC. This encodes CASSGAGSGANVLTF.

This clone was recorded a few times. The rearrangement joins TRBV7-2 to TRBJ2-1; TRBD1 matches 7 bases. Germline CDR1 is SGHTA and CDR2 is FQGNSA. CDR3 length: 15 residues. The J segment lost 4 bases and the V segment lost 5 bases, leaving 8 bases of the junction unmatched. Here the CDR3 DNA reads TGTGCCAGCAGCCTCCGACAGGGTGTTTACAATGAGCAGTTCTTC. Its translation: CASSLRQGVYNEQFF.

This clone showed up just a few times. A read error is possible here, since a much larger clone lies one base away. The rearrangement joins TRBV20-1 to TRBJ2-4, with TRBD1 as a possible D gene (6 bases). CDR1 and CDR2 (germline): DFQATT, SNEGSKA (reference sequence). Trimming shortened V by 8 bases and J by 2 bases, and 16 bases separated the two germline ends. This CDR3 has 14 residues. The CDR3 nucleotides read TGCAGTTTATACAGGGTCCGCTCCAAAAACATTCAGTACTTC. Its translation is CSLYRVRSKNIQYF.